This TCR beta chain was found in a study of blood T cell repertoires in COVID-19. This table comes from immunoSEQ multiplex PCR, and its TCRdb copy is limited to in-frame clones, with some not included. The table has under 200,000 clones, 65% to 90% seen once. In this sample, this clone turned up once. Enrollees, about 18 to 89 years old, lived in approximately 24 US areas. Cohorts were based on clinical histories the participants reported. This CDR3 comprises 15 residues. Germline V gene sequence: CDR1 SGHTS, CDR2 YDEGEE. Trimming left V 0 bases short and J 4 bases short, with 13 bases between. The sequencing input was PBMCs or T cells enriched from blood (not recorded which). The V and J genes are TRBV5-8 and TRBJ1-2, with D possibly being TRBD1 (5 bases). This receptor was obtained from a woman aged 55-75 years with acute COVID-19. CDR3 nucleotides: TGTGCCAGCAGCTTGGAGATAGGGGCGGCCTATGGCTACACCTTC. This translates into CASSLEIGAAYGYTF.